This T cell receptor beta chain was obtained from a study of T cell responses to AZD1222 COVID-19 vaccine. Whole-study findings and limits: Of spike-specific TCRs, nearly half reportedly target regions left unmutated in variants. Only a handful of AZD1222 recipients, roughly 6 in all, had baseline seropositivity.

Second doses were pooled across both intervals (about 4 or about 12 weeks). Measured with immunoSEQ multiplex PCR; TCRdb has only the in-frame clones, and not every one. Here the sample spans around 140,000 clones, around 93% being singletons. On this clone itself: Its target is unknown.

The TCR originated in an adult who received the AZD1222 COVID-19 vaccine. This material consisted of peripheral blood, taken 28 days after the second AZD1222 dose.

The CDR3: CATSESSGTNNEQFF. CDR3 DNA: TGTGCCACCAGTGAGTCCTCCGGGACCAACAATGAGCAGTTCTTC. The chain employs TRBV24-1 and TRBJ2-1; D possibly uses TRBD1 or TRBD2 (5 bases each). The germline CDR1 and CDR2 sequences are KGHDR and SFDVKD. The CDR3 is 15 residues long. Trimming removed 4 bases at V and 5 bases at J, with 14 bases between.